The 11 T cell receptor beta chains in this list originate from one sample, sequenced in a study of shared clonotypes between healthy human individuals. This table comes from immunoSEQ multiplex PCR, and its TCRdb copy is limited to in-frame clones, with some not included. The table includes about 2.4 million clones, over 85% detected once. The sample comprised naive CD4+ T cells from PBMCs. This sample's subset: CD45RA+ positively selected. The receptors were gathered from a man in his late teens or twenties in good health. Some clones in this sample may be carry-over from other donors' samples.

The rearrangement uses TRBV7-2 and TRBJ2-3, with D uncertain. Germline CDR1 reads SGHTA; CDR2 reads FQGNSA. The CDR3 is made up of 15 amino acids. V lost 4 bases, J lost 0 bases, and 11 bases lay in between. The chain's CDR3 is CASSYLGPSTDTQYF. The CDR3 DNA reads TGTGCCAGCAGCTACCTAGGGCCTAGCACAGATACGCAGTATTTT.

This clone was counted a single time. V usage is TRBV29-1 and J usage is TRBJ2-5; 10 bases are shared with TRBD1. CDR1 SQVTM and CDR2 ANQGSEA come from the germline V gene. Unmatched junction bases numbered 22, after V lost 6 bases and J lost 6 bases. CDR3 size: 18 residues. In DNA, the CDR3 is TGCAGCGTCCCCCCGGACAGGGGGTCACCCCTTCCTGAGCAGACCCAGTACTTC. Its protein is CSVPPDRGSPLPEQTQYF.

The chain employs TRBV18 and TRBJ2-5; D unresolved. This CDR3 region has 13 residues. The germline gives CDR1 KGHSH, CDR2 LQKENI. Trimming left V 4 bases short and J 5 bases short, with 11 bases between. CDR3 DNA sequence: TGTGCCAGCTCACGCAACCGCTTGGAGACCCAGTACTTC. Protein sequence: CASSRNRLETQYF.

The sample holds one count of this clone. This chain links TRBV18 with TRBJ2-7, with a tentative D call TRBD2 (5 bases). Germline lookup yields CDR1 KGHSH and CDR2 LQKENI. Trimming removed 1 base at V and 5 bases at J, with 12 bases between. This CDR3 spans 14 amino acids. CDR3 sequence reads: CASSPQSGSHEQYF. Here the CDR3 DNA reads TGTGCCAGCTCACCACAGTCGGGGTCCCACGAGCAGTACTTC.

The rearrangement uses TRBV12-2 and TRBJ2-1; TRBD2 is the table's D call, not checked against the DNA. TRBV12-2 represents a pseudogene. This CDR3 is built from 17 residues. DNA of the CDR3: TGTGCAAGTCGCTTAGCGCACGATCCGGGAGAAGACAATGAGCAGTTCTTC. Protein sequence: CASRLAHDPGEDNEQFF.

V usage is TRBV30 and J usage is TRBJ1-3; TRBD1 aligns across 8 bases. The CDR3 runs 16 residues. V lost 4 bases to trimming and J lost 4 bases; unmatched junction nucleotides: 12. Germline assignment: CDR1 GTSNPN and CDR2 SVGIG (reference sequence). As DNA, the CDR3 is TGTGCCTGGATCCCCGGGACAGGCTCCCCGGGAAACACCATATATTTT. Its translation is CAWIPGTGSPGNTIYF.

The chain couples TRBV18 to TRBJ2-7; 10 bases fit TRBD2. The V segment lost 3 bases and the J segment 0 bases; nucleotides outside the gene matches: 8. The length of the CDR3 is 17 residues. Germline V lookup: CDR1 KGHSH, CDR2 LQKENI. CDR3 residues: CASSPGLAVTSSYEQYF. The DNA of the CDR3 is TGTGCCAGCTCACCTGGACTAGCGGTTACTAGCTCCTACGAGCAGTACTTC. Looking up the rest from reference TRBV18 and TRBJ2-7 gives the full variable domain: NAGVMQNPRHLVRRRGQEARLRCSPMKGHSHVYWYRQLPEEGLKFMVYLQKENIIDESGMPKERFSAEFPKEGPSILRIQQVVRGDSAAYFCASSPGLAVTSSYEQYFGPGTRLTVT.

The J gene is TRBJ2-1, the V gene TRBV5-4; no definite D call. The CDR3 extends over 15 amino acids. Germline CDR1 SGHNT, CDR2 YYREEE (reference sequence). V shed 0 bases and J shed 0 bases, with 7 bases lying between them. Written as DNA, the CDR3 is TGTGCCAGCAGCTTGGGACTTCCCTCCTACAATGAGCAGTTCTTC. Translating gives CASSLGLPSYNEQFF. Full variable domain (remainder filled in from reference TRBV5-4 and TRBJ2-1): ETGVTQSPTHLIKTRGQQVTLRCSSQSGHNTVSWYQQALGQGPQFIFQYYREEENGRGNFPPRFSGLQFPNYSSELNVNALELDDSALYLCASSLGLPSYNEQFFGPGTRLTVL.

This chain joins TRBV7-9 and TRBJ2-3; the D is unclear. The V end lost 5 bases, the J end lost 5 bases, and 8 bases lay between the germline ends. This CDR3 has 12 amino acids. Per the germline V gene, CDR1 is SEHNR and CDR2 is FQNEAQ (reference sequence). CDR3 residues: CASSGARDTQYF. The CDR3 DNA is TGTGCCAGCAGCGGCGCGAGAGATACGCAGTATTTT.

The CDR3 coding sequence is TGTGCCAGCAGCTGGGGCCGGGACAGCGAACGTGGCTACACCTTC. Its protein product is CASSWGRDSERGYTF. The chain links TRBV5-8 to TRBJ1-2; 7 nucleotides line up with TRBD1. The V and J ends lost 3 bases and 7 bases, in that order; junction bases with no gene match: 12. The CDR3 consists of 15 residues. CDR1 and CDR2 from the germline V gene are SGHTS and YDEGEE.

The chain is built from TRBV18 and TRBJ2-3; perhaps TRBD1 as D (6 bases). CDR1 is KGHSH, CDR2 LQKENI, per germline. The CDR3 has 15 amino acids. V dropped 10 bases and J dropped 5 bases, with 22 bases sitting between them. DNA for the CDR3: TGTGCCACCGCACCCGGGCAGGGGATAGGAGATACGCAGTATTTT. It is translated as CATAPGQGIGDTQYF.